One sample yielded the 17 T cell receptor beta chains listed below, sequenced in a study of early T cells in non-severe SARS-CoV-2 infection. TCRdb reanalysed the 5' RACE reads using MiXCR and keeps one entry per CDR3 protein. The data show 35,000 to 45,000 distinct CDR3 sequences, less than 6.5% seen once. This specimen was whole blood, taken at baseline. All receptors come from an adult who was a healthcare worker with PCR-confirmed SARS-CoV-2 infection or an uninfected control (not recorded which).

The chain employs TRBV20-1 and TRBJ2-1; tentatively, D is TRBD2 (5 bases). CDR1 and CDR2 (germline): DFQATT, SNEGSKA (reference sequence). Trimming cost V 6 bases and J 8 bases, with 20 bases left between them. This CDR3 has 14 amino acids. CDR3 DNA: TGCAGTGCCCCCTCCCCCAGACTATTGGATGAGCAGTTCTTC. Protein sequence: CSAPSPRLLDEQFF.

The chain combines TRBV29-1 with TRBJ2-1; D is unclear. The CDR3 is 16 residues long. The germline V gene has CDR1 SQVTM and CDR2 ANQGSEA. V was cut by 1 base and J by 0 bases, with 13 bases left in between. The CDR3 nucleotides are TGCAGCGTTGAAGGTGGGGAAGAGAGCTCCTACAATGAGCAGTTCTTC. Its translation: CSVEGGEESSYNEQFF.

This clonotype was seen many times. The genes are TRBV12-3 or TRBV12-4 and TRBJ1-5; weak D call: TRBD1 (5 bases). Trimming stripped 6 bases from V and 1 base from J, with 13 bases between. CDR3 size: 15 residues. The CDR3 spells CASSLARDSNQPQHF. Here the CDR3 DNA reads TGTGCCAGCAGCCTCGCCCGGGACAGCAATCAGCCCCAGCATTTT.

This clonotype came up many times. The chain couples TRBV7-7 to TRBJ2-5; 8 bases align to TRBD2. Unmatched junction bases numbered 7, after V lost 0 bases and J lost 4 bases. The CDR3 is made up of 16 amino acids. CDR1 is SSHAT, CDR2 FNYEAQ, per germline (reference sequence). DNA of the CDR3: TGTGCCAGCAGCTTAGCTAGTCTAGCGGGCTTAGAGACCCAGTACTTC. This codes for CASSLASLAGLETQYF. The full variable domain, its missing parts supplied by reference TRBV7-7 and TRBJ2-5, is GAGVSQSPRYKVTKRGQDVTLRCDPISSHATLYWYQQALGQGPEFLTYFNYEAQPDKSGLPSDRFSAERPEGSISTLTIQRTEQRDSAMYRCASSLASLAGLETQYFGPGTRLLVL.

This clonotype was recorded many times. This rearrangement joins TRBV10-3 to TRBJ1-1, with a weak D call TRBD1 (6 bases). Germline assignment: CDR1 ENHRY and CDR2 SYGVKD. This CDR3 is 15 amino acids long. Deletions cut 3 bases from V and 11 bases from J, with 22 bases between. This chain's CDR3 is CAISDSGTPTPSAFF. CDR3 coding DNA: TGTGCCATCAGTGACTCCGGGACACCCACCCCCTCTGCTTTCTTT.

In its sample, this clonotype was seen many times. The chain combines TRBV20-1 with TRBJ1-5, with D unresolved. V shed 5 bases and J shed 7 bases, with 9 bases lying between them. Germline CDR1 DFQATT, CDR2 SNEGSKA (reference sequence). This CDR3 is built from 11 residues. The CDR3 here is CSAGQGQPQHF. CDR3 nucleotides: TGCAGTGCTGGGCAAGGACAGCCCCAGCATTTT.

In this sample, this clonotype turned up a few times. The rearrangement uses TRBV7-9 and TRBJ1-6; 7 nucleotides match TRBD1. The length of the CDR3 is 14 residues. In germline, CDR1 is SEHNR, CDR2 FQNEAQ (reference sequence). The junction had 1 base not matched to a gene; V was cut back by 1 base and J by 7 bases. The CDR3 DNA follows: TGTGCCAGCAGCTTAGGGGGACAGAATTCACCCCTCCACTTT. It is translated as CASSLGGQNSPLHF. The whole variable domain, remainder taken from reference TRBV7-9 and TRBJ1-6, is DTGVSQNPRHKITKRGQNVTFRCDPISEHNRLYWYRQTLGQGPEFLTYFQNEAQLEKSRLLSDRFSAERPKGSFSTLEIQRTEQGDSAMYLCASSLGGQNSPLHFGNGTRLTVT.

This clonotype was detected many times. CDR3 sequence: CASSKTGGQPQHF. As DNA, the CDR3 is TGTGCCAGCAGCAAGACAGGGGGGCAGCCCCAGCATTTT. The rearrangement uses TRBV7-2 and TRBJ1-5, with TRBD1 matching 9 bases. After removal of 5 bases from V and 7 bases from J, the junction contained 3 bases not matched to a gene. From germline, CDR1 is SGHTA and CDR2 FQGNSA. The CDR3 runs to 13 residues.

This clonotype was counted many times. The rearrangement uses TRBV19 and TRBJ1-5; D is unclear. The CDR3 loop spans 16 amino acids. The ends were cut back, 4 bases at V and 6 bases at J, with 19 bases in the middle. From germline, CDR1 is LNHDA and CDR2 SQIVND (reference sequence). CDR3 coding DNA: TGTGCCAGTAGTACGCCTACAAGGAGTCCAGGTCAGCCCCAGCATTTT. Its protein product is CASSTPTRSPGQPQHF.

This clonotype occurred a few times. This chain links TRBV21-1 with TRBJ1-1. TRBV21-1 is described as a pseudogene. The CDR3 totals 12 residues. The CDR3 DNA reads TGTGCCAGCAGCGGATGGAACACTGAAGCTTTCTTT. Protein sequence: CASSGWNTEAFF.

This clonotype has ten or more counts. CDR3 sequence reads: CAWSLAGDTQYF. In nucleotides, the CDR3 is TGTGCCTGGAGCCTGGCAGGGGATACGCAGTATTTT. The chain carries TRBV30 and TRBJ2-3; D might be TRBD1 (5 bases). The CDR3 covers 12 residues. In germline, CDR1 is GTSNPN, CDR2 SVGIG (reference sequence). V gave up 3 bases and J gave up 6 bases, with 10 bases separating them.

This chain joins TRBV20-1 and TRBJ2-1; TRBD2 aligns across 11 bases. This CDR3 region has 15 residues. The germline gives CDR1 DFQATT, CDR2 SNEGSKA (reference sequence). V lost 2 bases, J lost 4 bases, and 4 bases stayed unmatched. The CDR3: CSARLAGGLYNEQFF. The CDR3 coding sequence is TGCAGTGCTAGATTAGCGGGGGGGCTGTACAATGAGCAGTTCTTC.

V usage is TRBV11-2 and J usage is TRBJ2-3, with 8 bases that match TRBD1. CDR1 is SGHAT, CDR2 FQNNGV, per germline. This CDR3 has 16 residues. Unmatched junction bases numbered 10, after V lost 5 bases and J lost 3 bases. The CDR3 nucleotides are TGTGCCAGCAGCCCGACGACACGGACAGGGACAGATACGCAGTATTTT. Encoded protein: CASSPTTRTGTDTQYF.

This clonotype was detected many times. The chain links TRBV30 to TRBJ2-3, with 10 bases identical to TRBD1. This CDR3 has 16 residues. Trimming cost V 5 bases and J 6 bases; bases outside gene matches: 14. Germline V gives CDR1 GTSNPN, CDR2 SVGIG (reference sequence). DNA of the CDR3: TGTGCCTGGGATGAACCGGGACAGGGGTTTATGGATACGCAGTATTTT. This encodes CAWDEPGQGFMDTQYF.

In this sample, this clonotype turned up many times. The chain joins TRBV15 to TRBJ2-2, with D unresolved. Germline V CDR1 and CDR2: LNHNV, YYDKDF (reference sequence). V was cut by 6 bases and J by 2 bases, with 10 bases left in between. CDR3 size: 14 residues. CDR3 in amino acids: CATRYSANTGELFF. In DNA form, the CDR3 reads TGTGCCACCAGGTACAGTGCCAACACCGGGGAGCTGTTTTTT.

The table lists this clonotype with many counts. V is TRBV12-3 or TRBV12-4 and J is TRBJ2-1; possible D gene TRBD1, 8 bases. The length of the CDR3 is 14 residues. Trimming pared 7 bases from V and 6 bases from J, leaving 16 bases between. CDR3 bases: TGTGCCAGCACCCTACAGGGGGGGGCCAATGAGCAGTTCTTC. Translating gives CASTLQGGANEQFF.

The V gene is TRBV7-8, the J gene TRBJ2-3, with 10 bases fitting TRBD2. From germline, CDR1 is SGHVS and CDR2 FQNEAQ. The CDR3 consists of 15 residues. Germline trimming cut 5 bases from V and 5 bases from J; bases unmatched to any gene: 7. The CDR3 spells CASSGRQRGGDTQYF. The CDR3 nucleotides read TGTGCCAGCAGCGGCCGCCAGCGGGGGGGAGATACGCAGTATTTT.